This T cell receptor (beta chain) was recorded in a study of Tregs in tolerant kidney transplant recipients (dated by TCRdb to between 2017 and 2020). The study in broad terms: Before combined kidney and bone marrow transplantation, this study identified donor-specific regulatory T cells using TCRbeta sequencing and then followed those same cells after transplant. TCRbeta repertoire sequencing was used in 3 healthy controls to compare several methods for expanding Tregs specific for an allogeneic donor.

A remark on this clone: Its specific antigen is unknown. Base quality data are lacking; no much larger clone is found one base away.

On the study overall, not on this receptor specifically: Expanding Tregs with activated donor B cells appeared to identify the most biologically relevant and donor-specific TCRbeta repertoire. Because the study included only a small number of patients, the results must be confirmed in larger populations and under other immunosuppression protocols. Biological reproducibility was not examined directly, but technical replication error appeared to be minimal.

Genomic DNA was extracted from sorted cells with the QIAGEN DNeasy Blood and Tissue Kit for TCRbeta CDR3 sequencing. High-throughput TCRbeta CDR3 sequencing was carried out commercially through immunoSEQ, with PCR amplification with bias correction and internal controls included. The original pipeline was this. Unique productive TCRbeta sequences were defined by CDR3 nucleotide sequence where primers matched, and otherwise by CDR3 amino acid sequence together with Vbeta and Jbeta genes. To correct for sorting error, sequences found in more than one sorted population at a frequency ratio of 2:1 or less were discarded, and the remaining shared sequences were assigned to the population with the higher frequency. Donor-reactive sequences were defined as at least 5-fold expanded in CFSE-low cells versus unstimulated cells, with frequency of at least 0.01% in CFSE-low cells. Repertoire divergence was quantified by Jensen-Shannon divergence calculated from the top 100 TCRbeta sequences ranked by frequency. For any sample with multiple sequencing runs, sorting error was corrected in each run separately before the runs were pooled. TCRdb's version of the immuneACCESS table is confined to in-frame rearrangements and falls short of the full clone set. An unresolved V gene accounts for under half of the shortfall where checked; the remainder is of unknown origin. Clonal size and the V and J genes are those of that table, whereas D and trimming came from the DNA. This sample lists roughly 250,000 clones; more than 65% were detected once. The top ten constitute 0.64% of the sample.

V loses 1 base, J loses 5 bases, and the germline ends lie 17 bases apart. The CDR3 has 16 amino acids, counting the end cysteine and phenylalanine. The CDR3 DNA has 48 bases and is translated from base 1. The germline V gene gives CDR1 as SGHVS and CDR2 as FQNEAQ. Thawed PBMCs were FACS-sorted into unstimulated Tregs (CD4+CD25+CD127-), CD4+ non-Tregs (CD4+CD25-), CD4 cells and CD8 cells. Healthy control blood was obtained either as purchased buffy coats or from healthy volunteers. Healthy control blood was processed to PBMCs by Ficoll density gradient and cryopreserved, and patient PBMCs were collected before and after transplant.

What was sequenced was CD4+ T cells from blood. The chain joins TRBV7-8 to TRBJ1-2, with the D gene not confidently named. This clonotype was obtained from a human donor in good health. The DNA is TGTGCCAGCAGCTTAGGTCCGAGGGCGGTAGCATATGGCTACACCTTC. The encoded protein is CASSLGPRAVAYGYTF.